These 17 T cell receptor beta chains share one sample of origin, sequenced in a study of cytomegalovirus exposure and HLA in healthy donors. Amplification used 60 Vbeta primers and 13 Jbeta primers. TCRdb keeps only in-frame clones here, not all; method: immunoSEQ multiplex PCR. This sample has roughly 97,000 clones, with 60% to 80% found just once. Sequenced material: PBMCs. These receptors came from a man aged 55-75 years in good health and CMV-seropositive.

The CDR3 is CASRDRGRDTQYF. The CDR3 DNA follows: TGTGCCAGTAGGGACAGGGGGCGGGATACGCAGTATTTT. The chain has TRBV19 and TRBJ2-3, with 11 positions matching TRBD1. The CDR3 has 13 residues. V trimming: 6 bases; J trimming: 6 bases; junction bases outside the gene matches: 2. Germline CDR1 LNHDA, CDR2 SQIVND (reference sequence).

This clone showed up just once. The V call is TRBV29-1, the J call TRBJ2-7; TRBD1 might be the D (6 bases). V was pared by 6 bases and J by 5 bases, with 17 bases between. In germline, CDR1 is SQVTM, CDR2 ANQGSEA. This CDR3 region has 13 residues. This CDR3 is CSVKQGTINEQYF. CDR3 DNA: TGCAGCGTAAAACAGGGTACGATCAACGAGCAGTACTTC.

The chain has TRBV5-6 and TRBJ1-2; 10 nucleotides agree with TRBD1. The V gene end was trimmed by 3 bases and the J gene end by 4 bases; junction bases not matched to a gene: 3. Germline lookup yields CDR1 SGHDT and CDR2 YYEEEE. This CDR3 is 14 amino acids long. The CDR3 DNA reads TGTGCCAGCAGCTCGGACAGGGGGGGCTATGGCTACACCTTC. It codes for CASSSDRGGYGYTF. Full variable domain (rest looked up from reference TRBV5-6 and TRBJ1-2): DAGVTQSPTHLIKTRGQQVTLRCSPKSGHDTVSWYQQALGQGPQFIFQYYEEEERQRGNFPDRFSGHQFPNYSSELNVNALLLGDSALYLCASSSDRGGYGYTFGSGTRLTVV.

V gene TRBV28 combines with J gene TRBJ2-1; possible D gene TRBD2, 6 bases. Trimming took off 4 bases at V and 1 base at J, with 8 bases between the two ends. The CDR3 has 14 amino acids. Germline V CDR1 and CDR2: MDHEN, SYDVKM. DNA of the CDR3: TGTGCCAGCAGTTCCGGGGGTTCCTACAATGAGCAGTTCTTC. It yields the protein CASSSGGSYNEQFF.

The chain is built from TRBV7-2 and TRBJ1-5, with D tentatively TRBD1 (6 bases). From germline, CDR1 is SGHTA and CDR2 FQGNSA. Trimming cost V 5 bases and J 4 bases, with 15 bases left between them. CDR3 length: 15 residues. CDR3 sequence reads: CASSPVQGSNQPQHF. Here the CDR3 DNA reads TGTGCCAGCAGCCCGGTACAGGGTTCTAATCAGCCCCAGCATTTT.

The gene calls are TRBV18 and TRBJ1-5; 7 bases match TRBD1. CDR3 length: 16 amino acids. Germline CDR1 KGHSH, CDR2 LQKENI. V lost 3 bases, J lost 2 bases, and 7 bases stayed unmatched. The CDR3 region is CASSPMTGPGNQPQHF. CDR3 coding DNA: TGTGCCAGCTCACCGATGACAGGGCCCGGCAATCAGCCCCAGCATTTT.

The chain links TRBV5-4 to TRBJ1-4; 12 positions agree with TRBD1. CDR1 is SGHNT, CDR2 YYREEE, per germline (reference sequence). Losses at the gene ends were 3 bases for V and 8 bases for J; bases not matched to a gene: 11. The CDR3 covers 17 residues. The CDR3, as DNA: TGTGCCAGCAGCTACGGGACAGGGGGCTCGCGAGGAGAAAAACTGTTTTTT. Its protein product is CASSYGTGGSRGEKLFF.

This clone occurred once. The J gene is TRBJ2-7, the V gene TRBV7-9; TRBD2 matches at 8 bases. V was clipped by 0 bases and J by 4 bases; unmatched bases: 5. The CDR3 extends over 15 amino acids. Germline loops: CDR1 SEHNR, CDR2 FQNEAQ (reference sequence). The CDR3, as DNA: TGTGCCAGCAGCTTAGCGCGGGGGGCTTCGTACGAGCAGTACTTC. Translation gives CASSLARGASYEQYF.

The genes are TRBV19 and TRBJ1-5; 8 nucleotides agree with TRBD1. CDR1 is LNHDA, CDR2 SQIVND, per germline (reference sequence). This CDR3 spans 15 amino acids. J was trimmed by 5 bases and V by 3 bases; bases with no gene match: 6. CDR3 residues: CASSIAQGADQPQHF. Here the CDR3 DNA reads TGTGCCAGTAGTATCGCGCAGGGGGCGGATCAGCCCCAGCATTTT.

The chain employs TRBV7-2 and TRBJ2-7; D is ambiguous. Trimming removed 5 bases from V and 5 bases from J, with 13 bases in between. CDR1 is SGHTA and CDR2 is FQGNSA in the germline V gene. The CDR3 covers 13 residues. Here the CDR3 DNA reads TGTGCCAGCAGCCCGTCTCGGCTAGACGAGCAGTACTTC. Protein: CASSPSRLDEQYF.

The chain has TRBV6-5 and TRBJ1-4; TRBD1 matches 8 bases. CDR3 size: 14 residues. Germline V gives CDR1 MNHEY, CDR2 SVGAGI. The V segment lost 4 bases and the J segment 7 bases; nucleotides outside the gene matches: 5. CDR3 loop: CASSFGQGGEKLFF. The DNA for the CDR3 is TGTGCCAGCAGTTTTGGACAGGGAGGTGAAAAACTGTTTTTT.

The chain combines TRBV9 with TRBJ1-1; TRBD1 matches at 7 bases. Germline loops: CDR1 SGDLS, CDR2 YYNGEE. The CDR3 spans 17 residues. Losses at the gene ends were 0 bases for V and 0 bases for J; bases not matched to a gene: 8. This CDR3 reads CASSVDPPGTVNTEAFF. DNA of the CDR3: TGTGCCAGCAGCGTAGACCCCCCGGGGACAGTGAACACTGAAGCTTTCTTT. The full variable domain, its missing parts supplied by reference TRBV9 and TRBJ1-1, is DSGVTQTPKHLITATGQRVTLRCSPRSGDLSVYWYQQSLDQGLQFLIQYYNGEERAKGNILERFSAQQFPDLHSELNLSSLELGDSALYFCASSVDPPGTVNTEAFFGQGTRLTVV.

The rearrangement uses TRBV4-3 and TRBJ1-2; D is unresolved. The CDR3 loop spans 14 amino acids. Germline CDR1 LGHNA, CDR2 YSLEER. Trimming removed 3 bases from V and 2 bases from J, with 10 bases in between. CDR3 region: CASSQDGVNYGYTF. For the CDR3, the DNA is TGCGCCAGCAGCCAGGACGGGGTGAACTATGGCTACACCTTC.

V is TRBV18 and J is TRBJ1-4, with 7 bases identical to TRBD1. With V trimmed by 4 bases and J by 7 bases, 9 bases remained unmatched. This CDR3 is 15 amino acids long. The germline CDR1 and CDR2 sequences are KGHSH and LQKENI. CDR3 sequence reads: CASSRPGQYGEKLFF. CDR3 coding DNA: TGTGCCAGCTCACGACCGGGACAGTACGGTGAAAAACTGTTTTTT.

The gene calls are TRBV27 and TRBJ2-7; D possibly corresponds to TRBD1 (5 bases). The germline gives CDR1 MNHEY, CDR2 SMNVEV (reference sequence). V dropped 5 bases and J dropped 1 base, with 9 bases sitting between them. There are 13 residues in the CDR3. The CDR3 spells CASSLGDSYEQYF. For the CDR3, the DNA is TGTGCCAGCAGTCTAGGGGATTCCTACGAGCAGTACTTC.

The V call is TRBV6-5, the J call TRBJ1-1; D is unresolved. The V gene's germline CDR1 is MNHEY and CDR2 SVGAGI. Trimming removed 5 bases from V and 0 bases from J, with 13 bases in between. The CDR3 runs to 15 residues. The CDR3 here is CASSTTRALNTEAFF. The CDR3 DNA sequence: TGTGCCAGCAGTACCACGCGGGCTCTGAACACTGAAGCTTTCTTT.

The CDR3 spells CASSLDTGGYGYTF. The CDR3 DNA follows: TGCGCCAGCAGCTTGGACACAGGGGGGTATGGCTACACCTTC. The rearrangement uses TRBV5-1 and TRBJ1-2; the match to TRBD1 covers 8 bases. V shed 0 bases and J 5 bases; nucleotides not matched to a gene: 3. Looked up from germline, CDR1 is SGHRS and CDR2 is YFSETQ. This CDR3 spans 14 amino acids.